The clone carrying this TCR beta chain was seen just once. The data are from a study of siplizumab effects on memory and regulatory T cells. Measured with immunoSEQ multiplex PCR; TCRdb has only the in-frame clones, and not every one. The data contain about 100,000 clones, roughly 94% of them singletons. V was trimmed by 0 bases and J by 0 bases, leaving 12 bases between them. The length of the CDR3 is 16 residues. Germline lookup yields CDR1 GTSNPN and CDR2 SVGIG (reference sequence). This rearrangement joins TRBV30 to TRBJ1-3; the D is unclear. The TCR originated in a human donor in good health. Sequencing input: Tregs sorted from blood. CDR3 in DNA: TGTGCCTGGAGTGTACCTGGAGAGTACTCTGGAAACACCATATATTTT. Encoded protein: CAWSVPGEYSGNTIYF.